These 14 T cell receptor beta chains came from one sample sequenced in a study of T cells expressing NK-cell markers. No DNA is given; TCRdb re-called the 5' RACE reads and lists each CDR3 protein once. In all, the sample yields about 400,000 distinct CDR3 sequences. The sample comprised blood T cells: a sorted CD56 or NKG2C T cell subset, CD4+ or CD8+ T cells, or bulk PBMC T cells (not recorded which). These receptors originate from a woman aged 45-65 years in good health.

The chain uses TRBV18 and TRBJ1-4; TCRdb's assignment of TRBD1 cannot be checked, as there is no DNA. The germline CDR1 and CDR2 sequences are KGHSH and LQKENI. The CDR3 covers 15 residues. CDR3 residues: CASSPSPGQREKLFF.

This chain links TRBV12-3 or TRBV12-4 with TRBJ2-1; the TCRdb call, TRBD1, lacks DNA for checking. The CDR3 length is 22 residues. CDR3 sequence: CASSTTGGRGSGSANSYNEQFF.

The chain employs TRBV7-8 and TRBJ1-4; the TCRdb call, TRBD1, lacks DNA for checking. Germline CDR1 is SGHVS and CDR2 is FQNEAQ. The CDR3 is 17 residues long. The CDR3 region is CASSLVPWGGSNEKLFF.

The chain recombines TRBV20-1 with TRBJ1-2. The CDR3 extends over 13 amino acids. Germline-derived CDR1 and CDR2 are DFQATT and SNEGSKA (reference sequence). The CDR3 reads CSASGEFNYGYTF.

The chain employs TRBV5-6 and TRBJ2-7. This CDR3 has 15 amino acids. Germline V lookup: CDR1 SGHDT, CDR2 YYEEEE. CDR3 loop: CASSFGVSSSYEQYF. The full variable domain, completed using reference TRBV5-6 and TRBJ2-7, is DAGVTQSPTHLIKTRGQQVTLRCSPKSGHDTVSWYQQALGQGPQFIFQYYEEEERQRGNFPDRFSGHQFPNYSSELNVNALLLGDSALYLCASSFGVSSSYEQYFGPGTRLTVT.

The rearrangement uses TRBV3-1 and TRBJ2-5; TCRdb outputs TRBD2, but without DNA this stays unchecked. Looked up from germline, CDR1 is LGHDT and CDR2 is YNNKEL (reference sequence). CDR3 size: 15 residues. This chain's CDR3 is CASSQDSAGQETQYF.

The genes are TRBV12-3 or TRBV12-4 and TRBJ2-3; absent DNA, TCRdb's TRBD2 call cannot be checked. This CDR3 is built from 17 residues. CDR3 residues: CASSLPSSGIISDTQYF.

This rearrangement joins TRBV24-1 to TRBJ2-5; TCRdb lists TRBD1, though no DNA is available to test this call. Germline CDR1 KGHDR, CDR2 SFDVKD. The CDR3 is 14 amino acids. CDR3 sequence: CATSDTGKQETQYF.

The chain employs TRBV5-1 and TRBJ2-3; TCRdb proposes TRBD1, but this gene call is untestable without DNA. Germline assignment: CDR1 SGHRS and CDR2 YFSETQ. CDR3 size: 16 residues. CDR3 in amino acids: CASSLGDISSTDTQYF.

The CDR3 region is CASSSPGQGIYGYTF. The chain carries TRBV12-3 or TRBV12-4 and TRBJ1-2; the D call from TCRdb, TRBD1, cannot be confirmed without DNA. The CDR3 length is 15 residues.

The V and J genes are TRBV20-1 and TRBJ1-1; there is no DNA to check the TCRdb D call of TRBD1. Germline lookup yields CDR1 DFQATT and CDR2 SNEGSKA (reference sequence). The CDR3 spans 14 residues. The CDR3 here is CSARNSGRSLEAFF.

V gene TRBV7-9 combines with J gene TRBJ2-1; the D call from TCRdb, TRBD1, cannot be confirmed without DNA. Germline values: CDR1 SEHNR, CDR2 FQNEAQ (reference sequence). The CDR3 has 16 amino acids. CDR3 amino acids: CASSRFLTGASDEQFF.

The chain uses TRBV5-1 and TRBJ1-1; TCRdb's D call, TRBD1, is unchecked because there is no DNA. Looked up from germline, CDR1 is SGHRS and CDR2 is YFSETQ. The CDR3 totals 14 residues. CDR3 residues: CAGDTGTGNTEAFF.

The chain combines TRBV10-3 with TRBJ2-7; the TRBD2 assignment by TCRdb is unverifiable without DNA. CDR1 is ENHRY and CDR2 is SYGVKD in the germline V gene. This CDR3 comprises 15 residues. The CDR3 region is CAIRVTSGSRAEQYF.